This T cell receptor (beta chain) is from a study of beta chain features in type 1 diabetes. Investigators reverse transcribed all isolated RNA, so they sequenced expressed TCRB transcripts. TCRdb's table, derived via immunoSEQ multiplex PCR, lists solely in-frame clones and lacks some. The profile shows around 400,000 clones, over 10% of them singletons. This receptor was identified in a man between 18 and 29 years old in good health. Sequencing input: naive CD4+ T cells from blood.

CDR3 sequence: CSVLVARVETQYF. The CDR3 DNA sequence: TGCAGCGTTCTCGTGGCCAGGGTGGAGACCCAGTACTTC. The J gene is TRBJ2-5, the V gene TRBV29-1; D may be TRBD1 (5 bases). The V end was cut by 5 bases, the J end by 5 bases, with 15 bases between. The V gene's germline CDR1 is SQVTM and CDR2 ANQGSEA. CDR3 length equals 13 residues.